Presented here are 26 T cell receptor beta chains from one specimen sequenced in a study of radiotherapy plus CTLA-4 blockade in lung cancer. Assay: immunoSEQ multiplex PCR; the TCRdb copy retains only in-frame clones and omits some. The data show approximately 81,000 clones, around 81% seen once. The sample consisted of peripheral blood, taken from a patient treated with radiotherapy plus ipilimumab. The receptors stem from a human donor with non-small cell lung cancer who had a partial response to radiotherapy plus ipilimumab. Some clones in this sample may be carry-over from other donors' samples.

In this sample, this clone turned up a few times. The chain uses TRBV2 and TRBJ1-5, with 8 bases identical to TRBD1. Per the germline V gene, CDR1 is SNHLY and CDR2 is FYNNEI. The length of the CDR3 is 14 residues. Trimming cost V 5 bases and J 7 bases; bases outside gene matches: 7. The CDR3 sequence: CASSPSGGPQPQHF. DNA for the CDR3: TGTGCCAGCAGTCCGTCAGGGGGCCCCCAGCCCCAGCATTTT. The full variable domain, with the rest looked up from reference TRBV2 and TRBJ1-5, is EPEVTQTPSHQVTQMGQEVILRCVPISNHLYFYWYRQILGQKVEFLVSFYNNEISEKSEIFDDQFSVERPDGSNFTLKIRSTKLEDSAMYFCASSPSGGPQPQHFGDGTRLSIL.

The chain recombines TRBV5-1 with TRBJ1-2, with 11 bases lining up with TRBD1. Germline V gene lookup returns CDR1 SGHRS and CDR2 YFSETQ. This CDR3 is built from 15 residues. V trimming: 4 bases; J trimming: 4 bases; junction bases outside the gene matches: 6. The CDR3 here is CASSLGQGAFYGYTF. In DNA, the CDR3 is TGCGCCAGCAGCCTAGGACAGGGGGCTTTCTATGGCTACACCTTC.

This chain uses TRBV5-4 with TRBJ2-5; the match to TRBD2 covers 12 bases. In germline, CDR1 is SGHNT, CDR2 YYREEE (reference sequence). The CDR3 is made up of 16 amino acids. Trimming cost V 4 bases and J 7 bases; bases outside gene matches: 11. The CDR3 DNA reads as TGTGCCAGCAGCCCTGGACTAGCGGGAAGGGCGGGGACCCAGTACTTC. The encoded protein is CASSPGLAGRAGTQYF.

The CDR3, as DNA: TGCAGCGTTGGTCCCTTACTAGCGGGGGGACCCCACGAGCAGTACTTC. It codes for CSVGPLLAGGPHEQYF. The gene calls are TRBV29-1 and TRBJ2-7; 12 nucleotides line up with TRBD2. CDR1 and CDR2 from the germline V gene are SQVTM and ANQGSEA. The CDR3 length is 16 residues. With V trimmed by 4 bases and J by 5 bases, 12 bases remained unmatched.

This clone occurred once. The chain has TRBV11-3 and TRBJ1-1; 9 bases line up with TRBD1. CDR3 length equals 17 residues. With V trimmed by 4 bases and J by 7 bases, 16 bases remained unmatched. Germline CDR1 SGHNT, CDR2 YENEEA. The CDR3: CASSSSGQGWKEGEAFF. CDR3 DNA: TGTGCCAGCAGCTCCTCCGGACAGGGGTGGAAAGAGGGTGAAGCTTTCTTT.

The CDR3, as DNA: TGTGCCAGCACCGCGCAGCGGGGTGGGGGGTACGAGCAGTACTTC. Translated, it gives CASTAQRGGGYEQYF. This chain uses TRBV6-1 with TRBJ2-7; 7 bases fit TRBD2. The CDR3 totals 15 residues. J lost 4 bases, V lost 7 bases, and 13 bases had no gene match. Germline V gives CDR1 MNHNS, CDR2 SASEGT.

This chain joins TRBV7-8 and TRBJ2-5; 7 positions agree with TRBD1. The J call may be incorrect, as the DNA end agrees better with TRBJ2-7. CDR1 is SGHVS, CDR2 FQNEAQ, per germline. The CDR3 spans 14 residues. The DNA of the CDR3 is TGTGCCAGCAGCCTCCTATACACAGGGGACGAGCAGTACTTC. This sequence encodes CASSLLYTGDEQYF.

The chain is built from TRBV6-6 and TRBJ2-7; 8 bases match TRBD1. The CDR3 loop spans 15 amino acids. The germline V gene has CDR1 MNHNY and CDR2 SVGAGI (reference sequence). Trimming removed 2 bases from V and 5 bases from J; junction bases left unmatched: 8. CDR3 in amino acids: CASSYARQGSHEQYF. The CDR3 nucleotides are TGTGCCAGCAGTTACGCCCGACAGGGGAGCCACGAGCAGTACTTC.

The rearrangement joins TRBV6-5 to TRBJ1-2; TRBD1 is a possible D gene (5 bases). The V gene's germline CDR1 is MNHEY and CDR2 SVGAGI. V dropped 5 bases and J dropped 2 bases, with 15 bases sitting between them. The CDR3 covers 15 residues. CDR3 region: CASSGTGLQNYGYTF. CDR3 coding DNA: TGTGCCAGCAGTGGGACGGGACTCCAGAACTATGGCTACACCTTC.

The CDR3 DNA reads as TGTGCCAGCAGTTGGGGGAGGGGGTATCGTGGCTACACCTTC. It codes for CASSWGRGYRGYTF. The rearrangement uses TRBV28 and TRBJ1-2, with D possibly TRBD1 on 6 matching bases. Trimming shortened V by 4 bases and J by 7 bases, and 16 bases separated the two germline ends. The CDR3 totals 14 residues. Germline lookup yields CDR1 MDHEN and CDR2 SYDVKM.

The chain has TRBV18 and TRBJ2-6; no reliable D call. V gave up 4 bases and J gave up 0 bases, with 7 bases separating them. Germline V gene sequence: CDR1 KGHSH, CDR2 LQKENI. The length of the CDR3 is 15 residues. CDR3 nucleotides: TGTGCCAGCTCACGCGACACCTCTGGGGCCAACGTCCTGACTTTC. This sequence encodes CASSRDTSGANVLTF.

This clone was seen more than once but under ten times. The chain is built from TRBV4-3 and TRBJ1-3; D unresolved. This CDR3 is 16 amino acids long. V gave up 0 bases and J gave up 2 bases, with 11 bases separating them. Per the germline V gene, CDR1 is LGHNA and CDR2 is YSLEER. CDR3 residues: CASSQDSPSPGNTIYF. The DNA of the CDR3 is TGCGCCAGCAGCCAAGACTCTCCTTCCCCTGGAAACACCATATATTTT.

Written as DNA, the CDR3 is TGTGCCAGCAGGGGGGGAATTATCACAGATACGCAGTATTTT. As protein: CASRGGIITDTQYF. The chain is built from TRBV25-1 and TRBJ2-3; D is perhaps TRBD2 (6 bases). This CDR3 has 14 amino acids. V was shortened by 6 bases and J by 2 bases, with 12 bases between the two germline ends. Germline lookup yields CDR1 MGHDK and CDR2 SYGVNS.

The rearrangement links TRBV6-6 to TRBJ2-5; 11 nucleotides line up with TRBD2. After removal of 5 bases from V and 5 bases from J, the junction contained 7 bases not matched to a gene. The CDR3 consists of 15 residues. From germline, CDR1 is MNHNY and CDR2 SVGAGI (reference sequence). CDR3: CASSDSGGVFETQYF. The CDR3 DNA follows: TGTGCCAGCAGTGATAGCGGGGGGGTATTTGAGACCCAGTACTTC.

The genes are TRBV18 and TRBJ1-2; weak D call: TRBD1 (5 bases). Per germline, CDR1 KGHSH and CDR2 LQKENI. CDR3 length: 14 residues. Trimming removed 2 bases at V and 8 bases at J, with 15 bases between. CDR3 protein: CASSPRGGAEGYTF. CDR3 sequence (DNA): TGTGCCAGCTCACCAAGGGGAGGTGCCGAGGGCTACACCTTC.

This clone is medium-sized by share. V is TRBV7-9 and J is TRBJ1-1; D is ambiguous. The CDR3 loop spans 14 amino acids. Germline CDR1 and CDR2: SEHNR and FQNEAQ (reference sequence). V was cut by 6 bases and J by 1 base, with 12 bases left in between. The CDR3 DNA sequence: TGTGCCAGCAGTTTAAACGAGGCGAACACTGAAGCTTTCTTT. Translated: CASSLNEANTEAFF.

This chain links TRBV27 with TRBJ1-5, with D possibly being TRBD1 (6 bases). Per the germline V gene, CDR1 is MNHEY and CDR2 is SMNVEV (reference sequence). Trimming shortened V by 4 bases and J by 7 bases, and 17 bases separated the two germline ends. The CDR3 runs 15 residues. This CDR3 reads CASSSDSLANQPQHF. As DNA, the CDR3 is TGTGCCAGCAGTTCGGACAGCTTGGCTAACCAGCCCCAGCATTTT.

V gene TRBV5-4 combines with J gene TRBJ2-2, with TRBD2 matching 8 bases. The germline gives CDR1 SGHNT, CDR2 YYREEE (reference sequence). This CDR3 is built from 16 residues. The J segment lost 5 bases and the V segment lost 8 bases, leaving 14 bases of the junction unmatched. The chain's CDR3 is CASGDSPGGMTGELFF. DNA for the CDR3: TGTGCCAGTGGAGACTCCCCGGGAGGGATGACCGGGGAGCTGTTTTTT.

The V and J genes are TRBV19 and TRBJ1-5; 8 nucleotides agree with TRBD1. Per germline, CDR1 LNHDA and CDR2 SQIVND (reference sequence). The junction had 19 bases not matched to a gene; V was cut back by 10 bases and J by 5 bases. The CDR3 length is 17 residues. CDR3 in amino acids: CATTQGQVGGRYQPQHF. The CDR3 nucleotides are TGTGCCACTACACAGGGACAGGTCGGTGGACGATATCAGCCCCAGCATTTT.

V usage is TRBV2 and J usage is TRBJ2-3, with TRBD1 identical over 10 bases. The CDR3 loop spans 15 amino acids. Germline-derived CDR1 and CDR2 are SNHLY and FYNNEI. V shed 3 bases, J shed 4 bases, and the junction held 4 bases outside the gene matches. This CDR3 reads CASSETGGIADTQYF. In nucleotides, the CDR3 is TGTGCCAGCAGTGAGACAGGGGGCATCGCAGATACGCAGTATTTT.

In its sample, this clone was seen once. This chain connects TRBV29-1 to TRBJ2-3, with D unresolved. Germline V CDR1 and CDR2: SQVTM, ANQGSEA. V lost 0 bases and J 6 bases, leaving 7 bases between the germline ends. The CDR3 runs 12 residues. CDR3 bases: TGCAGCGTTGAAGATCGGAGTGATACGCAGTATTTT. This sequence encodes CSVEDRSDTQYF.

V gene TRBV28 combines with J gene TRBJ1-3, with D hard to call. The ends were cut back, 3 bases at V and 5 bases at J, with 5 bases in the middle. The CDR3 is 12 residues long. The germline CDR1 and CDR2 sequences are MDHEN and SYDVKM. The CDR3 DNA follows: TGTGCCAGCAGTTTTCTAAGAAACACCATATATTTT. It specifies CASSFLRNTIYF. Looking up the rest from reference TRBV28 and TRBJ1-3 gives the full variable domain: DVKVTQSSRYLVKRTGEKVFLECVQDMDHENMFWYRQDPGLGLRLIYFSYDVKMKEKGDIPEGYSVSREKKERFSLILESASTNQTSMYLCASSFLRNTIYFGEGSWLTVV.

The chain employs TRBV9 and TRBJ1-2, with 7 bases identical to TRBD1. The CDR3 runs to 15 residues. V was pared by 4 bases and J by 3 bases, with 9 bases of the junction left unmatched. Germline V gene lookup returns CDR1 SGDLS and CDR2 YYNGEE. CDR3 protein: CASSPRGGIDYGYTF. For the CDR3, the DNA is TGTGCCAGCAGCCCGAGAGGGGGCATTGACTATGGCTACACCTTC.

The table lists this clone with a few counts. The chain recombines TRBV19 with TRBJ1-1; 8 nucleotides align to TRBD1. The CDR3 consists of 13 residues. Germline lookup yields CDR1 LNHDA and CDR2 SQIVND (reference sequence). Trimming removed 5 bases from V and 3 bases from J; junction bases left unmatched: 2. This CDR3 reads CASSPDRDTEAFF. The CDR3 bases are TGTGCCAGTAGTCCGGACAGGGACACTGAAGCTTTCTTT.

This rearrangement joins TRBV11-1 to TRBJ2-5; 8 bases match TRBD1. The CDR3 length is 16 residues. The junction had 16 bases not matched to a gene; V was cut back by 9 bases and J by 4 bases. The V gene's germline CDR1 is SGHAT and CDR2 FQDESV (reference sequence). CDR3 sequence reads: CARFHPAGTGGETQYF. The CDR3 bases are TGTGCCAGATTCCACCCTGCCGGGACAGGAGGAGAGACCCAGTACTTC.

The chain couples TRBV5-1 to TRBJ2-1, with TRBD2 matching over 9 bases. V lost 3 bases to trimming and J lost 8 bases; unmatched junction nucleotides: 9. Germline CDR1 reads SGHRS; CDR2 reads YFSETQ. The CDR3 sequence is 15 residues long. The CDR3 DNA follows: TGCGCCAGCAGCTCCCTTCCGGGACTAGCCTATGAGCAGTTCTTC. Its protein is CASSSLPGLAYEQFF.